The source of this TCR beta chain is a study of lymphopenia after photon versus proton radiotherapy. About this clone itself: As yet, its antigen is unknown.

Points from the study as a whole: After lymphocyte nadir, photon-treated repertoires showed oligoclonal expansion, especially CD8+ Temra. Survival link was tested only in deceased patients; proton benefit remains a possibility.

Sequenced by immunoSEQ multiplex PCR; TCRdb stores in-frame clones only, minus some. The sample lists 160,000 or so clones, more than 85% occurring once. The germline V gene has CDR1 MDHEN and CDR2 SYDVKM. CDR3 length: 14 residues. The V gene lost 6 bases and the J gene lost 3 bases, with 11 bases spanning the gap. The TCR comes from a man aged 50-60 years with gastric cancer. The material was peripheral blood, obtained from a patient treated with photon-based radiotherapy. This sequence joins TRBV28 and TRBJ1-4; a weak D match, TRBD1 (5 bases). The chain's CDR3 is CASREGRPNEKLFF. The CDR3 DNA reads TGTGCCAGCAGGGAGGGACGGCCTAATGAAAAACTGTTTTTT.